The text below deals with one T cell receptor beta chain. Those enrolled in Seattle joined during active infection and were followed longitudinally afterward. Per the original data handling: Amplifying reference gene primers gave estimates of nucleated cell counts. The table came from immunoSEQ multiplex PCR; TCRdb's copy has only in-frame clones and leaves some out. V, J and clone size were drawn from that table, and D and trimming were deduced from the DNA. The sample holds about 68,000 clones, about 85% seen once. The record originates from a study of blood T cell repertoires in COVID-19. About the research overall: The United States, Italy and Spain provided the acute and convalescent COVID-19 samples.

The clonotype originates from a woman between 50 and 59 years old with COVID-19, enrolled during active disease. Source material: peripheral blood.

CDR3 nucleotide sequence: TGTGCCAGCAGCCCCAGGGGGAGCGGAAACACCATATATTTT. Translated, it gives CASSPRGSGNTIYF. This rearrangement joins TRBV5-4 to TRBJ1-3; 7 bases agree with TRBD1. The V gene end was trimmed by 4 bases and the J gene end by 4 bases; junction bases not matched to a gene: 5. Germline V lookup: CDR1 SGHNT, CDR2 YYREEE (reference sequence). This CDR3 spans 14 amino acids. Full variable domain (missing parts from reference TRBV5-4 and TRBJ1-3): ETGVTQSPTHLIKTRGQQVTLRCSSQSGHNTVSWYQQALGQGPQFIFQYYREEENGRGNFPPRFSGLQFPNYSSELNVNALELDDSALYLCASSPRGSGNTIYFGEGSWLTVV.